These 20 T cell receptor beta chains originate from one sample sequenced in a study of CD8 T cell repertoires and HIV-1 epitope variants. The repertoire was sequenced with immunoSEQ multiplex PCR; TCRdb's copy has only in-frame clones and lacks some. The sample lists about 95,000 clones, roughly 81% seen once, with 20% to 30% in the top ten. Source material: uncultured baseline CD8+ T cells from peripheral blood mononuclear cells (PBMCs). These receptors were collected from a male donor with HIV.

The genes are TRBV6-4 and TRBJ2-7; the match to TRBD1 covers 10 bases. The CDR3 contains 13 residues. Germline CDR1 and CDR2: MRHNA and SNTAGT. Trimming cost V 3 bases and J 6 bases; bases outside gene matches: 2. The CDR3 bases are TGTGCCAGCAGTGAAGACAGGGGGCTCGAGCAGTACTTC. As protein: CASSEDRGLEQYF.

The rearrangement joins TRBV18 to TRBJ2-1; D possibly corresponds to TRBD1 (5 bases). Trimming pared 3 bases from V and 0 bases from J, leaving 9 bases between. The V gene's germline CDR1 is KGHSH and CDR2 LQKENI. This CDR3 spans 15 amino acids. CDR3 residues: CASSPGQSSYNEQFF. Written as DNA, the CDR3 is TGTGCCAGCTCACCGGGGCAGAGCTCCTACAATGAGCAGTTCTTC.

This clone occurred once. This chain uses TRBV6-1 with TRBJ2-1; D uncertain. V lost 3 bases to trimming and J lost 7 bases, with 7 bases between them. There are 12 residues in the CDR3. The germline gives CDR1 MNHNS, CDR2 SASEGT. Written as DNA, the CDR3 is TGTGCCAGCAGTGAGCAAGCGAATGAGCAGTTCTTC. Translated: CASSEQANEQFF.

CDR3 amino acids: CASSLQWQDTEAFF. As DNA, the CDR3 is TGTGCCAGCAGCTTACAGTGGCAGGACACTGAAGCTTTCTTT. The chain employs TRBV7-2 and TRBJ1-1; no clear D gene. This CDR3 spans 14 amino acids. CDR1 is SGHTA, CDR2 FQGNSA, per germline. Trimming took off 2 bases at V and 3 bases at J, with 10 bases between the two ends.

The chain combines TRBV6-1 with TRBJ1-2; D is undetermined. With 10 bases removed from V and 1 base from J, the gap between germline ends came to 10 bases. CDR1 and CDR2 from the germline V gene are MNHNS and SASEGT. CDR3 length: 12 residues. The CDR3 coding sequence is TGTGCCACCGACGAGAGTAACTATGGCTACACCTTC. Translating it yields CATDESNYGYTF.

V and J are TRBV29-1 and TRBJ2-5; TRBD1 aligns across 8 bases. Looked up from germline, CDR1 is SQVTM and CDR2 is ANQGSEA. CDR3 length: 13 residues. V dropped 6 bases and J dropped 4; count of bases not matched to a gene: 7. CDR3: CSVLGQGIETQYF. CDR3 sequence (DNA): TGCAGCGTCCTTGGACAGGGAATAGAGACCCAGTACTTC.

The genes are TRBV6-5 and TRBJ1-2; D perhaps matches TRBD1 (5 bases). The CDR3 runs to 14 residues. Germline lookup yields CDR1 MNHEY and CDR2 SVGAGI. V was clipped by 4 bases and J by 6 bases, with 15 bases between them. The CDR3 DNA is TGTGCCAGCAGTTCCACGGGGCCCCCGGATGGCTACACCTTC. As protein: CASSSTGPPDGYTF.

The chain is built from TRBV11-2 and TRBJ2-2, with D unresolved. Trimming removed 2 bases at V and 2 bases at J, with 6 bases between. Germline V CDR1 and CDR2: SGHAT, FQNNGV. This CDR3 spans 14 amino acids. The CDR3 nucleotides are TGTGCCAGCAGCTTACTGAGCAACACCGGGGAGCTGTTTTTT. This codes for CASSLLSNTGELFF.

CDR3 residues: CASSDGLGAYNEQFF. As DNA, the CDR3 is TGTGCCAGCAGCGATGGGTTGGGGGCCTACAATGAGCAGTTCTTC. The V call is TRBV5-8, the J call TRBJ2-1; D possibly matches TRBD1 or TRBD2 (5 bases each). This CDR3 region has 15 residues. V lost 4 bases to trimming and J lost 2 bases, with 13 bases between them. The germline V gene has CDR1 SGHTS and CDR2 YDEGEE. The full variable domain, in which reference TRBV5-8 and TRBJ2-1 provide the parts outside the CDR3, is EAGVTQSPTHLIKTRGQQATLRCSPISGHTSVYWYQQALGLGLQFLLWYDEGEERNRGNFPPRFSGRQFPNYSSELNVNALELEDSALYLCASSDGLGAYNEQFFGPGTRLTVL.

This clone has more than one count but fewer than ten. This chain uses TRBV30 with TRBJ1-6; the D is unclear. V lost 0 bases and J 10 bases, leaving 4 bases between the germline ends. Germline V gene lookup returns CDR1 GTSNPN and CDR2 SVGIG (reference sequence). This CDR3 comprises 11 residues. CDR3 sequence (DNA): TGTGCCTGGAGTGTAGAATCACCCCTCCACTTT. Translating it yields CAWSVESPLHF.

DNA of the CDR3: TGTGCCAGCAGTTTAACAGGGGGCAACACAGATACGCAGTATTTT. This gives the protein CASSLTGGNTDTQYF. This chain uses TRBV27 with TRBJ2-3; 9 bases are shared with TRBD1. Germline V CDR1 and CDR2: MNHEY, SMNVEV (reference sequence). J was trimmed by 2 bases and V by 2 bases; bases with no gene match: 2. The CDR3 loop spans 15 amino acids.

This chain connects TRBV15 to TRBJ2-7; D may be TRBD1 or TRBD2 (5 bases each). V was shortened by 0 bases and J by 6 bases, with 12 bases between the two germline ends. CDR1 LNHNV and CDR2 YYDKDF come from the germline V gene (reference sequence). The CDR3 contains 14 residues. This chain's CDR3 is CATSRDPGPAEQYF. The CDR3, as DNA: TGTGCCACCAGCAGAGATCCGGGGCCAGCCGAGCAGTACTTC.

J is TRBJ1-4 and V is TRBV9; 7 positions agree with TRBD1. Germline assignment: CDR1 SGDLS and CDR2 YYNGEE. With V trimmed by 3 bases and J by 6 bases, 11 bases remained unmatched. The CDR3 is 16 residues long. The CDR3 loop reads CASSADTGVGDEKLFF. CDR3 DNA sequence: TGTGCCAGCAGCGCAGACACAGGGGTAGGAGATGAAAAACTGTTTTTT.

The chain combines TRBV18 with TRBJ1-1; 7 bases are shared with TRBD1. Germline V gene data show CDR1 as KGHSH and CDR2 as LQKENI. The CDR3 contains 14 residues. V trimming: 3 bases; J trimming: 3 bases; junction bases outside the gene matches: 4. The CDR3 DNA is TGTGCCAGCTCACCGCTGGGGACAGACACTGAAGCTTTCTTT. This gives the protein CASSPLGTDTEAFF.

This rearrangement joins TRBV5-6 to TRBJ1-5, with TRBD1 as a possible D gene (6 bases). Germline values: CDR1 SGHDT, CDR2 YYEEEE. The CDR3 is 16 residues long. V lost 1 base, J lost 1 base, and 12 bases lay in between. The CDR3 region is CASSLQGRMSNQPQHF. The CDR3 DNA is TGTGCCAGCAGCTTGCAGGGGAGGATGAGCAATCAGCCCCAGCATTTT. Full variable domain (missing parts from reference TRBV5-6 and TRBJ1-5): DAGVTQSPTHLIKTRGQQVTLRCSPKSGHDTVSWYQQALGQGPQFIFQYYEEEERQRGNFPDRFSGHQFPNYSSELNVNALLLGDSALYLCASSLQGRMSNQPQHFGDGTRLSIL.

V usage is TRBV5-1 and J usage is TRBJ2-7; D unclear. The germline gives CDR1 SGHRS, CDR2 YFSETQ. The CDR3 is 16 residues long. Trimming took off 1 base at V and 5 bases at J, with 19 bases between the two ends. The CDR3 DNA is TGCGCCAGCAGCTTGATCGGCCAGTCCCTTTTGGACGAGCAGTACTTC. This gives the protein CASSLIGQSLLDEQYF.

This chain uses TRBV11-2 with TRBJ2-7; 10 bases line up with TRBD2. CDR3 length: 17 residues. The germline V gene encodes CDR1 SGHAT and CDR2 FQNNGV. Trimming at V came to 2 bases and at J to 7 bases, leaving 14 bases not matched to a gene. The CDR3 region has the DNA TGTGCCAGCAGCTTAACCCCGGAGCTAGCGGGAGTGTATGAGCAGTACTTC. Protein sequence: CASSLTPELAGVYEQYF.

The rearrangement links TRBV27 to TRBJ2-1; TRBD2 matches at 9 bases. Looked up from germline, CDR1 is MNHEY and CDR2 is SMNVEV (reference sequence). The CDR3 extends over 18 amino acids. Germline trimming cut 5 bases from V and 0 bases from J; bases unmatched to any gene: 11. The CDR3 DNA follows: TGTGCCAGCAGTCGCCAAAGACTAGCGGCCCGCTCCTACAATGAGCAGTTCTTC. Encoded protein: CASSRQRLAARSYNEQFF.

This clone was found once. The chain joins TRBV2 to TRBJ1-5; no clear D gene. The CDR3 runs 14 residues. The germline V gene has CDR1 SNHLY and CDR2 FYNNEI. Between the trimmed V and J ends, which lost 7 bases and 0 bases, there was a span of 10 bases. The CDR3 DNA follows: TGTGCCAGCAAACAGCTCGATAGCAATCAGCCCCAGCATTTT. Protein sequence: CASKQLDSNQPQHF.

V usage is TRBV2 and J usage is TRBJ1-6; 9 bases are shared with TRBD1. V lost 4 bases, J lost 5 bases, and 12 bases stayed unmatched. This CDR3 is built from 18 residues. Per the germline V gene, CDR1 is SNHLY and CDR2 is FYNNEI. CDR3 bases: TGTGCCAGCAGTGGAGGGACAGGGATGACATTTGATAATTCACCCCTCCACTTT. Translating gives CASSGGTGMTFDNSPLHF.